The 30 T cell receptor beta chains reported below all come from one sample, sequenced in a study of monozygotic twins with cystic fibrosis. Some clones are missing from TCRdb's copy, which holds only in-frame ones; the method was immunoSEQ multiplex PCR. The sample yields 30,000 to 35,000 clones, 96% seen once. The sequenced material came from blood. The receptor source for this set is a girl aged 2 to 10 with cystic fibrosis.

The V and J genes are TRBV28 and TRBJ2-2, with 10 bases fitting TRBD1. Looked up from germline, CDR1 is MDHEN and CDR2 is SYDVKM. The junction had 7 bases not matched to a gene; V was cut back by 6 bases and J by 6 bases. The CDR3 runs to 15 residues. The CDR3 sequence: CASRRDRGLAGELFF. CDR3 in DNA: TGTGCCAGCAGACGAGACAGGGGGCTGGCCGGGGAGCTGTTTTTT.

The CDR3 reads CASSSHRDRVNQPQHF. CDR3 in DNA: TGTGCCAGCAGTTCACACCGGGACAGGGTTAATCAGCCCCAGCATTTT. The V gene is TRBV27, the J gene TRBJ1-5, with TRBD1 identical over 9 bases. Looked up from germline, CDR1 is MNHEY and CDR2 is SMNVEV (reference sequence). Trimming removed 4 bases from V and 4 bases from J; junction bases left unmatched: 8. The CDR3 covers 16 residues.

This clone was observed once. This chain joins TRBV21-1 and TRBJ2-1; whether TRBD2, the table's D call, matches the DNA was not checked. TRBV21-1 is classified as a pseudogene. This CDR3 is built from 19 residues. This CDR3 reads CASSKVVCGGLAGIPEQFF. In nucleotides, the CDR3 is TGTGCCAGCAGCAAAGTTGTATGCGGGGGACTAGCGGGAATTCCTGAGCAGTTCTTC.

This chain connects TRBV7-9 to TRBJ2-3, with 10 bases that match TRBD2. The germline V gene has CDR1 SEHNR and CDR2 FQNEAQ (reference sequence). The CDR3 has 16 amino acids. The V and J ends lost 2 bases and 4 bases, in that order; junction bases with no gene match: 6. CDR3 DNA: TGTGCCAGCAGCTTAAAGCTAGCGGGAGTATCAGATACGCAGTATTTT. This codes for CASSLKLAGVSDTQYF.

The chain has TRBV28 and TRBJ1-6, with 9 bases identical to TRBD1. Germline-derived CDR1 and CDR2 are MDHEN and SYDVKM. The CDR3 runs 15 residues. Trimming took 2 bases from V and 11 from J; bases not matched to a gene: 7. CDR3 sequence reads: CASSLAGQGTTPLHF. The DNA for the CDR3 is TGTGCCAGCAGTTTAGCGGGACAGGGAACGACACCCCTCCACTTT.

The chain joins TRBV29-1 to TRBJ1-1; possible D gene TRBD1, 5 bases. The CDR3 loop spans 14 amino acids. Germline V gives CDR1 SQVTM, CDR2 ANQGSEA. Trimming pared 0 bases from V and 5 bases from J, leaving 13 bases between. The CDR3 loop is CSVEERWGGTEAFF. DNA of the CDR3: TGCAGCGTTGAAGAAAGGTGGGGGGGGACTGAAGCTTTCTTT.

The DNA for the CDR3 is TGCGCCAGCAGCCAAGGTGCGGGGGGCTTTTACGAAAAACTGTTTTTT. This encodes CASSQGAGGFYEKLFF. The chain uses TRBV4-1 and TRBJ1-4; D might be TRBD1 (6 bases). The CDR3 spans 16 residues. Germline V CDR1 and CDR2: MGHRA, YSYEKL. The V end was cut by 1 base, the J end by 8 bases, with 17 bases between.

This sequence joins TRBV25-1 and TRBJ1-2; 9 bases match TRBD1. J lost 3 bases, V lost 6 bases, and 2 bases had no gene match. Germline V gene data show CDR1 as MGHDK and CDR2 as SYGVNS. This CDR3 has 13 amino acids. The CDR3 sequence is CASSRTGDYGYTF. In nucleotides, the CDR3 is TGTGCCAGCAGCCGGACAGGGGACTATGGCTACACCTTC.

V and J are TRBV19 and TRBJ2-5; no firm D call. V was pared by 5 bases and J by 3 bases, with 10 bases between. The CDR3 consists of 13 residues. Germline CDR1 reads LNHDA; CDR2 reads SQIVND (reference sequence). CDR3 sequence reads: CASSPDREETQYF. CDR3 nucleotides: TGTGCCAGTAGTCCGGACCGGGAAGAGACCCAGTACTTC.

This sequence joins TRBV5-4 and TRBJ2-5; D unclear. The germline V gene has CDR1 SGHNT and CDR2 YYREEE (reference sequence). There are 12 residues in the CDR3. V shed 4 bases and J shed 7 bases, with 11 bases lying between them. The DNA for the CDR3 is TGTGCCAGCAGCATTGGGGTCGGGACCCAGTACTTC. It yields the protein CASSIGVGTQYF.

The CDR3 region has the DNA TGTGCCAGCAGTGAATTCCGGGCGTATAATGAAAAACTGTTTTTT. This codes for CASSEFRAYNEKLFF. The genes are TRBV6-1 and TRBJ1-4, with unresolved D. Germline V gives CDR1 MNHNS, CDR2 SASEGT. The CDR3 extends over 15 amino acids. V was cut by 2 bases and J by 4 bases, with 11 bases left in between.

V gene TRBV25-1 combines with J gene TRBJ2-7; D is undetermined. The ends were cut back, 4 bases at V and 0 bases at J, with 7 bases in the middle. Germline CDR1 is MGHDK and CDR2 is SYGVNS. CDR3 length equals 13 residues. CDR3 amino acids: CASSAANSYEQYF. CDR3 nucleotide sequence: TGTGCCAGCAGTGCCGCTAACTCCTACGAGCAGTACTTC.

This chain uses TRBV27 with TRBJ1-1; perhaps TRBD1 as D (6 bases). This CDR3 spans 14 amino acids. Germline CDR1 MNHEY, CDR2 SMNVEV (reference sequence). Trimming took 1 base from V and 5 from J, leaving 11 bases between them. The CDR3, as DNA: TGTGCCAGCAGTTTATTAACAGGGAGAACTGAAGCTTTCTTT. Amino acid sequence: CASSLLTGRTEAFF.

The gene calls are TRBV5-1 and TRBJ2-3; 11 bases align to TRBD2. The V gene end was trimmed by 5 bases and the J gene end by 2 bases; junction bases not matched to a gene: 7. CDR1 SGHRS and CDR2 YFSETQ come from the germline V gene. CDR3 length: 16 amino acids. CDR3 in amino acids: CASRPGLAGFTDTQYF. The DNA for the CDR3 is TGCGCCAGCAGACCCGGACTAGCGGGTTTCACAGATACGCAGTATTTT.

This chain uses TRBV9 with TRBJ2-7; unclear D gene. Germline CDR1 reads SGDLS; CDR2 reads YYNGEE. This CDR3 contains 13 residues. V was cut by 3 bases and J by 3 bases, with 10 bases left in between. DNA for the CDR3: TGTGCCAGCAGCGAAGGACCTGGCTACGAGCAGTACTTC. Translating it yields CASSEGPGYEQYF.

The chain employs TRBV4-1 and TRBJ1-5, with D unclear. V lost 4 bases, J lost 4 bases, and 11 bases lay in between. Looked up from germline, CDR1 is MGHRA and CDR2 is YSYEKL. This CDR3 has 14 residues. CDR3 DNA: TGCGCCAGCAGCCTATTAGGCTCAAATCAGCCCCAGCATTTT. Translated, it gives CASSLLGSNQPQHF.

This clone was seen a single time. This sequence joins TRBV6-5 and TRBJ1-1; 8 bases match TRBD1. CDR1 and CDR2 from the germline V gene are MNHEY and SVGAGI. The CDR3 consists of 12 residues. J gave up 5 bases and V 10 bases, and 6 bases lay outside the gene matches. CDR3 sequence reads: CATGQGGTEAFF. In nucleotides, the CDR3 is TGTGCCACCGGACAGGGCGGAACTGAAGCTTTCTTT.

V gene TRBV7-2 combines with J gene TRBJ1-1; D not certain. Germline V gene lookup returns CDR1 SGHTA and CDR2 FQGNSA. The CDR3 length is 14 residues. The germline V and J ends were trimmed by 4 bases and 1 base, with 10 bases remaining between them. The CDR3 nucleotides read TGTGCCAGCAGCTCCGAGGTGTGGAACACTGAAGCTTTCTTT. Protein sequence: CASSSEVWNTEAFF.

The chain has TRBV5-1 and TRBJ1-1; D not certain. Trimming cost V 0 bases and J 10 bases, with 13 bases left between them. CDR1 SGHRS and CDR2 YFSETQ come from the germline V gene. The CDR3 has 13 residues. CDR3 sequence (DNA): TGCGCCAGCAGCTTGGAGGACCCAAATACAGCTTTCTTT. Translated: CASSLEDPNTAFF.

The rearrangement uses TRBV6-1 and TRBJ2-7; no firm D call. This CDR3 spans 11 amino acids. Germline values: CDR1 MNHNS, CDR2 SASEGT. Trimming shortened V by 10 bases and J by 0 bases, and 7 bases separated the two germline ends. The CDR3 sequence: CATLNSYEQYF. The CDR3 nucleotides read TGTGCCACCCTGAACTCCTACGAGCAGTACTTC.

V usage is TRBV4-2 and J usage is TRBJ2-6, with 7 bases lining up with TRBD2. V was clipped by 0 bases and J by 2 bases; unmatched bases: 1. The germline gives CDR1 LGHNA, CDR2 YNFKEQ. The CDR3 length is 16 residues. This CDR3 reads CASSQDAGAGANVLTF. The CDR3 coding sequence is TGTGCCAGCAGCCAAGATGCGGGAGCTGGGGCCAACGTCCTGACTTTC.

V and J are TRBV21-1 and TRBJ1-4. TRBV21-1 is labeled a pseudogene. This CDR3 spans 10 amino acids. CDR3 nucleotide sequence: TGTGCCAGCAGCAGTGAAAAACTGTTTTTT. Translating gives CASSSEKLFF.

This chain joins TRBV6-6 and TRBJ2-1; D is ambiguous. V lost 2 bases and J 6 bases, leaving 2 bases between the germline ends. CDR3 length: 11 amino acids. The V gene's germline CDR1 is MNHNY and CDR2 SVGAGI (reference sequence). CDR3 in amino acids: CASSYTNEQFF. The CDR3, as DNA: TGTGCCAGCAGTTACACCAATGAGCAGTTCTTC.

A note on this clone: A junction boundary mismatches the germline segment, possibly from a read error. The chain combines TRBV30 with TRBJ2-1, with D unresolved. The germline V gene encodes CDR1 GTSNPN and CDR2 SVGIG (reference sequence). CDR3 length: 12 amino acids. For the CDR3, the DNA is TGTGCCTGGAGTGTACTGAGGCAGAATAGCATCTTC. This translates into CAWSVLRQNSIF. Variable domain in full (rest from reference TRBV30 and TRBJ2-1): SQTIHQWPATLVQPVGSPLSLECTVEGTSNPNLYWYRQAAGRGLQLLFYSVGIGQISSEVPQNLSASRPQDRQFILSSKKLLLSDSGFYLCAWSVLRQNSIFGPGTRLTVL.

This clone was seen only once. V and J are TRBV2 and TRBJ2-2; no firm D call. CDR1 and CDR2 (germline): SNHLY, FYNNEI. Trimming took 6 bases from V and 5 from J, leaving 4 bases between them. The CDR3 length is 11 residues. CDR3 protein: CASRSTGELFF. Here the CDR3 DNA reads TGTGCCAGCAGATCTACCGGGGAGCTGTTTTTT.

The chain is built from TRBV2 and TRBJ2-1, with unresolved D. This CDR3 comprises 13 residues. CDR1 SNHLY and CDR2 FYNNEI come from the germline V gene. The V gene lost 6 bases and the J gene lost 4 bases, with 10 bases spanning the gap. CDR3 bases: TGTGCCAGCAGCAGGACCGTATACAATGAGCAGTTCTTC. Residues: CASSRTVYNEQFF.

V is TRBV30 and J is TRBJ1-4; D is unclear. Germline-derived CDR1 and CDR2 are GTSNPN and SVGIG (reference sequence). This CDR3 spans 14 amino acids. Trimming removed 0 bases from V and 4 bases from J, with 9 bases in between. In DNA form, the CDR3 reads TGTGCCTGGAGTGTAAGCAGATTTAATGAAAAACTGTTTTTT. Its protein is CAWSVSRFNEKLFF.

In its sample, this clone was seen once. This chain joins TRBV19 and TRBJ1-6; no reliable D call. Germline CDR1 and CDR2: LNHDA and SQIVND (reference sequence). V lost 1 base and J lost 10, with 5 bases in between. The CDR3 is 12 amino acids. In DNA, the CDR3 is TGTGCCAGTAGTATAGGAGGGTCACCCCTCCACTTT. Its protein is CASSIGGSPLHF.

This sequence joins TRBV23-1 and TRBJ2-3, with D hard to call. TRBV23-1 is classed as an ORF, of uncertain function. V was cut by 0 bases and J by 0 bases, with 10 bases left in between. CDR3 length: 16 residues. The CDR3 sequence is CASSQSSGESTDTQYF. The DNA for the CDR3 is TGCGCCAGCAGTCAATCGTCTGGGGAAAGCACAGATACGCAGTATTTT.

This rearrangement joins TRBV6-5 to TRBJ1-2, with TRBD1 matching over 7 bases. The V segment lost 6 bases and the J segment 8 bases; nucleotides outside the gene matches: 6. Germline lookup yields CDR1 MNHEY and CDR2 SVGAGI. This CDR3 has 12 residues. This CDR3 reads CASSIQGTGYTF. The CDR3 region has the DNA TGTGCCAGCAGCATACAGGGGACGGGCTACACCTTC.